Given below is one T cell receptor (beta chain) in context. J gave up 8 bases and V 3 bases, and 2 bases lay outside the gene matches. The germline gives CDR1 MGHDK, CDR2 SYGVNS. The CDR3 runs to 12 residues. This entry is derived from a study of blood T cell repertoires in COVID-19. Original analysis: Reference gene primers were amplified, and this amplification served to estimate nucleated cell counts. Generated by immunoSEQ multiplex PCR, the TCRdb table keeps only in-frame clones and is missing some. V and J calls and clone size follow that table, whereas D and trimming were derived from the DNA. Of approximately 350,000 clones in the sample, more than 75% were seen once.

The TCR originated in a young woman who had recovered from COVID-19. Specimen: peripheral blood. This chain connects TRBV25-1 to TRBJ2-3; 7 bases match TRBD2. CDR3 in DNA: TGTGCCAGCAGTGAGCCGGGGGGTACGCAGTATTTT. Amino acid sequence: CASSEPGGTQYF.